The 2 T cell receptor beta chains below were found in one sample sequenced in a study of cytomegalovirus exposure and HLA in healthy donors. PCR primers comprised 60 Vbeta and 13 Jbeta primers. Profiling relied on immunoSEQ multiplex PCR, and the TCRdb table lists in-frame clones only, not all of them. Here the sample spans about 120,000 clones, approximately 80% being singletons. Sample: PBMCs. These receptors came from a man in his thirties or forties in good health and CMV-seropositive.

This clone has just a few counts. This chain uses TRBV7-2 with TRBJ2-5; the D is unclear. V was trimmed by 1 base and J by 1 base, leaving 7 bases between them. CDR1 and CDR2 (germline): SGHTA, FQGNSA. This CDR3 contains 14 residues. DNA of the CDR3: TGTGCCAGCAGCTTAGGACTGATCCAAGAGACCCAGTACTTC. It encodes CASSLGLIQETQYF.

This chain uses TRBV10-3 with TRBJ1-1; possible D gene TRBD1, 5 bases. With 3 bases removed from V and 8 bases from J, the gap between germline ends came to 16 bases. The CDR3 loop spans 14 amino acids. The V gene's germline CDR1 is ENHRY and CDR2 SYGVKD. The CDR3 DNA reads TGTGCCATCAGTGAACACGGGGATGGGGGGGAAGCTTTCTTT. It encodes CAISEHGDGGEAFF.